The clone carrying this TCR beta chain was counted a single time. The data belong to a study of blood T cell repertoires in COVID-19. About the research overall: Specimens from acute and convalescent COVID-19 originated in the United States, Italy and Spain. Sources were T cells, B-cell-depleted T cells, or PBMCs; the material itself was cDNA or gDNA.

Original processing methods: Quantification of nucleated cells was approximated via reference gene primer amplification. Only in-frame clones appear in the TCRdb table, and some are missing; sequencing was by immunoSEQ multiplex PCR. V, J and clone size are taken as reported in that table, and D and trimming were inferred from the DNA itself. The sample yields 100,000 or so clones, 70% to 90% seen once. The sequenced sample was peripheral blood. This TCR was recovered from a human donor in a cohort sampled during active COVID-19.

The CDR3 region has the DNA TGTGCCGGCCGAACCGGGACTCATGACACCGGGGAGCTGTTTTTT. It yields the protein CAGRTGTHDTGELFF. The chain links TRBV28 to TRBJ2-2; a possible D gene is TRBD2 (6 bases). CDR1 is MDHEN and CDR2 is SYDVKM in the germline V gene. The CDR3 sequence is 15 residues long. Trimming stripped 11 bases from V and 3 bases from J, with 19 bases between.